The source of this T cell receptor (beta chain) is a study of cytomegalovirus exposure and HLA in healthy donors. Study-wide context: Most genotyped donors, around four fifths of about 430, had Caucasian-associated genetic ancestry.

Study-level results: A later analysis found TCR association rates differed by HLA locus, highest for DRB1 and lowest for HLA-C. There was a cluster of highly shared sequence variants that was likely a sequencing artifact.

As to this clone: Its antigen remains unidentified.

Amplification used 60 Vbeta primers and 13 Jbeta primers. Assay used: immunoSEQ multiplex PCR; TCRdb lists only in-frame clones, some missing. The table includes over 130,000 clones, 79% detected once. This CDR3 is 15 amino acids long. J was trimmed by 3 bases and V by 8 bases; bases with no gene match: 8. CDR1 is SGHAT, CDR2 FQNNGV, per germline. The J gene is TRBJ2-2, the V gene TRBV11-2, with TRBD2 matching over 8 bases. The sequenced sample was PBMCs. This TCR came from a man in his forties or fifties in good health and CMV-seropositive. CDR3 DNA: TGTGCCAGCTCCCGCGGGGGGCGTGACACCGGGGAGCTGTTTTTT. It is translated as CASSRGGRDTGELFF.